The rows below give T cell receptor beta chains drawn from one sample of a study of control samples from healthy donors and cancer patients. Profiled with immunoSEQ multiplex PCR; TCRdb holds only in-frame clones, not every one. The sample shows approximately 70,000 clones, approximately 89% of them seen only once. The specimen was PBMCs. The receptors were gathered from a woman aged 45-65 years with head and neck cancer. The CDR3 runs from the conserved cysteine through the conserved F or W. D genes are given only for firm matches. Only part of the rows carry a size: once, few, many, or a class if the clone is expanded.

cdr3_nt: TGTGCCTGGGGGGGCAAGAGGACGGCTAATGAAAAACTGTTTTTT
cdr3_aa: CAWGGKRTANEKLFF
clone_size: -
j_call: TRBJ1-4
v_call: TRBV30
d_call: -

cdr3_nt: TGTGCCAGCAGCCTCTACAGGGGGCTGGGGGAAAAACTGTTTTTT
cdr3_aa: CASSLYRGLGEKLFF
clone_size: once
j_call: TRBJ1-4
v_call: TRBV11-2
d_call: TRBD1

cdr3_nt: TGCGCCAGCTTCTCCGGGACAGACTACGAGCAGTACTTC
cdr3_aa: CASFSGTDYEQYF
clone_size: -
j_call: TRBJ2-7
v_call: TRBV23-1
d_call: TRBD1

cdr3_nt: TGTGCCAGCAGCTTCCCCGGCAACACTGAAGCTTTCTTT
cdr3_aa: CASSFPGNTEAFF
clone_size: -
j_call: TRBJ1-1
v_call: TRBV7-3
d_call: -

cdr3_nt: TGCGCCAGCAGCCAAGTCGTTCCCCGGGGCTCGGCTGGGGCCAACGTCCTGACTTTC
cdr3_aa: CASSQVVPRGSAGANVLTF
clone_size: -
j_call: TRBJ2-6
v_call: TRBV4-3
d_call: -

cdr3_nt: TGTGCCAGCAGGCCTCGGGGGCCCTCAAACTATGGCTACACCTTC
cdr3_aa: CASRPRGPSNYGYTF
clone_size: -
j_call: TRBJ1-2
v_call: TRBV6-5
d_call: -

cdr3_nt: TGTGCCAGCAGTTCCCCGAATCGAGGCACAGATACGCAGTATTTT
cdr3_aa: CASSSPNRGTDTQYF
clone_size: -
j_call: TRBJ2-3
v_call: TRBV28
d_call: -

cdr3_nt: TGTGCCAGCAGCTTGGACGGAATATACGAGCAGTACTTC
cdr3_aa: CASSLDGIYEQYF
clone_size: -
j_call: TRBJ2-7
v_call: TRBV5-4
d_call: -

cdr3_nt: TGCGCCAGCAGACAAGGCGATTCCTACGAGCAGTACTTC
cdr3_aa: CASRQGDSYEQYF
clone_size: -
j_call: TRBJ2-7
v_call: TRBV5-1
d_call: -

cdr3_nt: TGTGCCAGCAGCGTCGGACTAGCGGGGGCATGGGATGAGCAGTTCTTC
cdr3_aa: CASSVGLAGAWDEQFF
clone_size: -
j_call: TRBJ2-1
v_call: TRBV9
d_call: TRBD2

cdr3_nt: TGTGCCAGCAGCCAAACCGGGACAGCTAACACTGAAGCTTTCTTT
cdr3_aa: CASSQTGTANTEAFF
clone_size: once
j_call: TRBJ1-1
v_call: TRBV7-9
d_call: TRBD1